The rows below give T cell receptor beta chains drawn from one sample of a study of tumor-infiltrating lymphocytes in primary liver carcinoma. TCRdb re-analysed the multiplex PCR reads in MiXCR, keeping a single row per CDR3 protein. The table shows 35,000 to 45,000 distinct CDR3 sequences, with around 80% occurring only once. Sequencing was carried out using tumor-adjacent normal liver tissue. These receptors originate from a young woman with primary liver carcinoma and hepatitis B virus infection. The CDR3 runs from the conserved cysteine through the conserved F or W. Each record gives: V gene, clone size, D gene, J gene, CDR3 protein, CDR3 DNA. D genes are given only for firm matches. Rows may omit the clone size; those that give it use once, few, many or a size class.

TRBV11-2	-	TRBD1	TRBJ1-1	CASSPGTEWDTDASF	TGTGCCAGCAGCCCCGGGACAGAGTGGGACACTGATGCTTCCTTT
TRBV12-3/TRBV12-4	-	-	TRBJ1-2	CASSFGILYGYTF	TGTGCCAGCAGTTTTGGGATATTGTATGGCTACACCTTC
TRBV6-1	-	TRBD1	TRBJ2-2	CASSDDRGLSTGELFF	TGTGCCAGCAGTGATGACAGGGGGTTAAGCACCGGGGAGCTGTTTTTT
TRBV6-5	-	-	TRBJ2-1	CASTLTAPGVSEQFF	TGTGCCAGCACCTTAACCGCGCCGGGGGTGAGTGAGCAGTTCTTC
TRBV4-1	once	-	TRBJ1-2	CASSQDLSGRPDGYTF	TGCGCCAGCAGCCAAGACCTATCCGGGAGGCCGGACGGCTACACCTTC
TRBV2	-	-	TRBJ2-7	CASSEAPAEAYEQYF	TGTGCCAGCAGTGAAGCTCCGGCAGAAGCCTACGAGCAGTACTTC
TRBV7-8	-	-	TRBJ1-2	CATPIHFNGYTF	TGTGCCACCCCGATACACTTTAATGGCTACACCTTC
TRBV7-8	-	TRBD1	TRBJ2-5	CPSSRLDRGPVKTQYF	TGCCCCAGCAGCCGTTTGGACAGGGGGCCCGTCAAGACCCAGTACTTC
TRBV29-1	many	-	TRBJ2-7	CSVGHDRRSHEQYF	TGCAGCGTCGGACACGACAGGCGCTCCCACGAGCAGTACTTC
TRBV6-1	-	-	TRBJ2-2	CVSTGIQGTGVELFF	TGTGTCAGCACCGGTATACAGGGAACCGGCGTGGAGCTGTTTTTT
TRBV5-5	-	TRBD1	TRBJ1-5	CASGQDRGIHQPQHF	TGCGCCAGCGGCCAGGACAGGGGGATTCATCAGCCCCAGCATTTT
TRBV5-4	many	-	TRBJ2-2	CASSSSGSAITGELFF	TGTGCCAGCAGCAGCTCTGGAAGCGCTATCACCGGGGAGCTGTTTTTT
TRBV5-6	once	TRBD1	TRBJ2-7	CASSPGQGSYEQYF	TGTGCCAGCAGCCCTGGACAGGGCTCCTACGAGCAGTACTTC
TRBV6-5	medium-sized	-	TRBJ1-6	CASRRGEHSPLHF	TGTGCCAGCAGAAGAGGGGAGCATTCACCCCTCCACTTT
TRBV11-2	-	-	TRBJ2-7	CASNRMGPSYEQYF	TGCGCCAGCAACCGGATGGGGCCTTCCTACGAGCAGTACTTC
TRBV24-1	few	-	TRBJ1-1	CATSDLRGAEAFF	TGTGCCACCAGTGATTTAAGGGGAGCGGAAGCTTTCTTT
TRBV11-3	-	-	TRBJ2-1	CASSSWTEAKNEEFF	TGTGCCAGCAGCTCCTGGACGGAGGCCAAAAATGAGGAGTTCTTC